Included here is one T cell receptor beta chain sequence, with context. What it recognizes is unknown. The length of the CDR3 is 15 residues. Trimming removed 5 bases at V and 7 bases at J, with 17 bases between. CDR1 and CDR2 (germline): SGHAT, FQNNGV. This record comes from a study of cytomegalovirus exposure and HLA in healthy donors. On the study more broadly: Among several hundred genotyped donors, around 81% fell in the Caucasian-associated ancestry cluster. Study-level results: What TCR beta sequences reportedly achieved was accurate prediction of HLA-A and HLA-B alleles in most subjects.

A multiplex PCR was run with 60 Vbeta primers and 13 Jbeta primers. Data came from immunoSEQ multiplex PCR; TCRdb stores just in-frame clones and leaves some out. The data contain 100,000 to 150,000 clones, 81% of them singletons. V is TRBV11-2 and J is TRBJ1-4, with D possibly being TRBD1 (5 bases). The receptor's source is a young man in good health and CMV-seronegative. Sequencing input: PBMCs. The CDR3: CASSPRQNVFEKLFF. CDR3 sequence (DNA): TGTGCCAGCAGCCCGCGACAGAACGTATTTGAAAAACTGTTTTTT.